This TCR beta chain stems from a study of blood T cell repertoires in COVID-19. In the study overall: Acute and convalescent COVID-19 specimens originated in the United States, Italy and Spain. The analysed material was cDNA or gDNA that came from T cells, B-cell-depleted T cells, or PBMCs.

Methods used by the authors: Estimation of nucleated cell counts relied on the amplification of reference gene primers. Sequenced by immunoSEQ multiplex PCR; TCRdb stores in-frame clones only, minus some. The D gene and trimming were derived from the DNA, and the V and J assignments and clone size from that table. Seen here are fewer than 300,000 clones, about 87% observed once, and the top ten hold roughly 4%. Germline-derived CDR1 and CDR2 are LGHDT and YNNKEL (reference sequence). With 0 bases removed from V and 15 bases from J, the gap between germline ends came to 15 bases. This CDR3 has 13 residues.

The sequence came from a man aged 55 to 70 who had recovered from COVID-19. Sequencing used peripheral blood. The chain recombines TRBV3-1 (or the pseudogene TRBV3-2) with TRBJ2-1; unclear D gene. The CDR3: CASSQEQGDWRFF. The CDR3 DNA sequence: TGTGCCAGCAGCCAAGAACAAGGCGACTGGCGGTTCTTC.